This T cell receptor beta chain was identified in a study of cytomegalovirus exposure and HLA in healthy donors. Findings and limits, study-wide: CMV serostatus alone was available as immune exposure information. In a later analysis, specific HLA alleles were associated with approximately 16,000 TCR beta sequences at a 0.05 false discovery rate. V- and J-gene trimming of TCR beta was linked (in a later analysis) to a missense DCLRE1C variant. Per published accounts, TCR beta sequences correctly predicted the HLA-A and HLA-B alleles of most subjects.

CDR1 is LGHNT, CDR2 FRNRAP, per germline. The CDR3 is 17 amino acids. Trimming took 0 bases from V and 6 from J; bases not matched to a gene: 13. Turning to this clone: No antigen is known for it.

With 60 Vbeta and 13 Jbeta primers, the PCR was carried out. Profiling relied on immunoSEQ multiplex PCR, and the TCRdb table lists in-frame clones only, not all of them. The sample includes about 180,000 clones, roughly three quarters seen only once; the top ten take under 2.5%. The sequence was obtained from a woman in her twenties or thirties in good health and CMV-seropositive. This chain uses TRBV12-5 with TRBJ1-2; TRBD1 matches at 7 bases. The sample consisted of PBMCs. The CDR3 is CASGLVPHGQERNGYTF. The DNA for the CDR3 is TGTGCTAGTGGTTTGGTCCCCCATGGACAGGAAAGGAATGGCTACACCTTC. The variable domain in full, with the rest retrieved from reference TRBV12-5 and TRBJ1-2, is DARVTQTPRHKVTEMGQEVTMRCQPILGHNTVFWYRQTMMQGLELLAYFRNRAPLDDSGMPKDRFSAEMPDATLATLKIQPSEPRDSAVYFCASGLVPHGQERNGYTFGSGTRLTVV.